This T cell receptor beta chain was captured in a study of cytomegalovirus exposure and HLA in healthy donors. Overall study results and limits: A missense DCLRE1C variant was associated with V- and J-gene trimming of TCR beta chains in a later analysis, and an independent cohort replicated the association.

As regards this clone: The target antigen is unknown.

The CDR3 consists of 18 residues. Looked up from germline, CDR1 is MDHEN and CDR2 is SYDVKM. Trimming pared 6 bases from V and 5 bases from J, leaving 29 bases between. The PCR employed 60 Vbeta primers together with 13 Jbeta primers. Repertoires were generated with immunoSEQ multiplex PCR, while TCRdb's copy carries only in-frame clones and drops some. The sample holds about 140,000 clones, 75% seen once. The sequencing input was PBMCs. The V gene is TRBV28, the J gene TRBJ2-7, with a tentative D call TRBD2 (6 bases). This sequence originates from a man aged 25-45 years in good health and CMV-seronegative. In nucleotides, the CDR3 is TGTGCCAGCAGCAATTATGGGCGGGACGCCCGATTAGGGAACGAGCAGTACTTC. Amino acid sequence: CASSNYGRDARLGNEQYF.